The following is a TCR beta chain sequence with its context. This clonotype was found many times. Its antigen has not been determined. Per-base qualities were not stored, and no clone one base away is much larger. The CDR3, from cysteine to phenylalanine, totals 16 residues. Just CDR3 DNA is preserved here, 48 bases in frame from base 1. CDR1 and CDR2 are read off the germline V gene as MDHEN and SYDVKM. Relative to germline, V is 3 bases shorter and J is 4 bases shorter, with 15 bases between their ends. Amplification of TCR beta CDR3 regions was carried out from RNA transcripts. The TCR CDR3 was subjected to a first round of RT-PCR using the HTBI primer set and the Qiagen OneStep RT-PCR kit. Libraries were constructed in a second round of multiplex PCR, after which size selection and purification were carried out. Libraries were sequenced paired-end with 100 bp reads on an Illumina HiSeq2000. As for the original processing: SOAPnuke was used to process the raw data, with reads discarded if the reads contained adapters or uncalled bases, had a mean Phred below 15, or lacked an exact constant-primer or identifier match. High-quality paired reads were merged with COPE v1.2.5, and unique nucleotide sequences were defined as clonotypes. MiTCR v1.1 was used to align clonotypes to the IMGT TRBV, TRBD and TRBJ reference segments. The analysis included only V-J combinations with a frequency above 0.0001, which together covered approximately 99% of the repertoires. The TCS score was defined as the ratio of F50 (clonal expansion) to E x V (chaos), calculated using BLOSUM62-based TCRdist between CDR3 peptides within each V-J. Welch's t-statistics and random forest reduced 514 V-J features to some 14, which were used in a naive Bayes classifier (R e1071). Through fastp at Q25 and MiXCR, TCRdb rebuilt clones from the public reads, retaining in-frame beta chains. Every distinct CDR3 protein forms one entry, paired with its most common genes and DNA. The V and J calls and clone size come from TCRdb's table, not from the authors' own analysis. The sample table shows approximately 480,000 distinct CDR3 sequences, and under 25% are seen once. The ten top clones hold about a quarter of the sample.

The data were taken from a study of T cells in Graves' hyperthyroidism and ophthalmopathy (dated by TCRdb to the late 2010s). Looking at the study overall: Peripheral blood samples were taken at the time of initial diagnosis, prior to any treatment. To identify distinguishing TCR V-J signatures, a discovery cohort of around 100 patients was used, comprising 40 to 45 with Graves' ophthalmopathy and some 60 with stable Graves' hyperthyroidism. An independent validation cohort of around 20 hyperthyroidism patients and more than 15 patients who later progressed to ophthalmopathy tested prospective prediction of ophthalmopathy. For training and testing, the 100 or so patients in the discovery cohort were randomly divided in a 7:3 ratio. In addition, the study compared T-cell repertoires in thyroid tissue and in blood from a handful of Graves' hyperthyroidism patients. After sampling, hyperthyroidism patients received methimazole starting at 30 mg daily, and ophthalmopathy patients received high-dose intravenous methylprednisolone. According to the paper, TCR Vbeta CDR3 sequencing was carried out on about 140 peripheral blood samples, which came from approximately 43 ophthalmopathy, fewer than 80 hyperthyroidism and some 17 progressor patients.

Graves' hyperthyroidism was defined as stable when no progression to ophthalmopathy occurred over 18 months of follow-up. The hyperthyroidism patients were between 18 and 65 years old and newly diagnosed, with a disease duration of less than 2 months. Patients with uncontrolled infections, other autoimmune diseases, pregnancy or lactation were excluded. Diagnoses were based on clinical symptoms, serum thyroxine and TRAb, thyroid ultrasound and orbital computed tomography. PBMCs were isolated from more than 9 ml of fresh peripheral blood by Ficoll-Paque density gradient centrifugation. Total RNA was extracted using Trizol reagent, and RNA quality was assessed on an Agilent 2100 Bioanalyzer. Points the paper makes about the study in general: Sample size was not statistically predetermined, and blinding of investigators to group allocation was not performed. Most expanded thyroid clonotypes (frequency above 0.001) were also found in blood, which suggests that blood repertoires may mirror thyroid immune responses. Ophthalmopathy was separated from stable hyperthyroidism by a 13 V-J signature model, with just over 85% sensitivity and approximately 81% specificity obtained in cross-validation and 80%/75% obtained in testing. In validation, the model predicted progression to ophthalmopathy a median of roughly 6.2 months before onset, with about 67% sensitivity and about 72% specificity.

The receptor chain draws on TRBV28 and TRBJ2-2; the D call is possibly TRBD1 or TRBD2, each sharing 5 bases. Sequenced: blood. The clonotype was recovered from a man aged 18 to 30 with Graves' hyperthyroidism. The CDR3 corresponds to CASSFLPGTATGELFF. The sequenced DNA is TGTGCCAGCAGTTTTTTGCCAGGGACGGCCACCGGGGAGCTGTTTTTT.